A single sample is the source of the 30 T cell receptor beta chains below, sequenced in a study of T cells after yellow fever vaccination. TCRdb re-analysed the 5' RACE reads in MiXCR, keeping a single row per CDR3 protein. Among about 160,000 distinct CDR3 sequences, approximately 6.7% were seen once, and the ten largest hold roughly 2.5%. Source: CD4+ T cells sorted from PBMCs, taken less than 6 days after the first yellow fever vaccination. The receptors originated from a young man who received the YFV17D yellow fever vaccine.

In its sample, this clonotype was seen many times. The chain carries TRBV12-3 or TRBV12-4 and TRBJ1-1; D is unresolved. V lost 1 base, J lost 1 base, and 1 base lay in between. This CDR3 has 12 residues. The chain's CDR3 is CASSLGNTEAFF. As DNA, the CDR3 is TGTGCCAGCAGTTTAGGGAACACTGAAGCTTTCTTT.

This clonotype was seen at least ten times. The chain is built from TRBV7-2 and TRBJ2-3, with TRBD2 identical over 10 bases. With V trimmed by 1 base and J by 5 bases, 3 bases remained unmatched. The length of the CDR3 is 15 residues. Germline-derived CDR1 and CDR2 are SGHTA and FQGNSA. The CDR3 protein is CASSLEAGGVDTQYF. CDR3 DNA: TGTGCCAGCAGCTTAGAAGCGGGGGGGGTAGATACGCAGTATTTT.

This clonotype was recorded at least ten times. This chain links TRBV20-1 with TRBJ2-5; 11 bases map to TRBD1. CDR1 and CDR2 (germline): DFQATT, SNEGSKA (reference sequence). After removal of 1 base from V and 5 bases from J, the junction contained 3 bases not matched to a gene. The CDR3 length is 14 residues. As DNA, the CDR3 is TGCAGTGCTAGAGGGACAGGGGGCGGGGAGACCCAGTACTTC. Translation gives CSARGTGGGETQYF.

This clonotype was detected many times. V gene TRBV7-6 combines with J gene TRBJ2-2, with 7 bases identical to TRBD1. The V and J ends lost 5 bases and 6 bases, in that order; junction bases with no gene match: 12. The CDR3 is made up of 16 amino acids. Germline loops: CDR1 SGHVS, CDR2 FNYEAQ. The CDR3 coding sequence is TGTGCCAGCAGCCCGCGACAGGGTTTGGAAGCCGGGGAGCTGTTTTTT. It encodes CASSPRQGLEAGELFF.

CDR3 DNA: TGTGCCAGCAGCCCAAGACAGGGCGGCTCTGGAAACACCATATATTTT. Encoded protein: CASSPRQGGSGNTIYF. The chain links TRBV7-2 to TRBJ1-3, with 7 bases aligning to TRBD1. Trimming at V came to 5 bases and at J to 0 bases, leaving 7 bases not matched to a gene. Per germline, CDR1 SGHTA and CDR2 FQGNSA. The CDR3 has 16 amino acids. Using reference TRBV7-2 and TRBJ1-3 for the parts outside the CDR3, the full variable domain is GAGVSQSPSNKVTEKGKDVELRCDPISGHTALYWYRQSLGQGLEFLIYFQGNSAPDKSGLPSDRFSAERTGGSVSTLTIQRTQQEDSAVYLCASSPRQGGSGNTIYFGEGSWLTVV.

This clonotype was recorded at least ten times. The chain carries TRBV12-3 or TRBV12-4 and TRBJ2-2; no reliable D call. V was pared by 7 bases and J by 6 bases, with 9 bases between. This CDR3 is 12 amino acids long. DNA for the CDR3: TGTGCCAGCACCCTTGGCTCCGGGGAGCTGTTTTTT. It specifies CASTLGSGELFF.

This clonotype was picked up many times. The J gene is TRBJ2-5, the V gene TRBV29-1, with D uncertain. The CDR3 runs 12 residues. The ends were cut back, 3 bases at V and 3 bases at J, with 8 bases in the middle. Germline V gene data show CDR1 as SQVTM and CDR2 as ANQGSEA. The CDR3 DNA is TGCAGCGTTGAGGTTCTAGAAGAGACCCAGTACTTC. Translated, it gives CSVEVLEETQYF.

This chain joins TRBV21-1 and TRBJ2-5; no check of the table's D call, TRBD2, against the DNA was made. TRBV21-1 has pseudogene status. The CDR3 extends over 17 amino acids. The CDR3 is CASSKAIRRLAGETQYF. Here the CDR3 DNA reads TGTGCCAGCAGCAAAGCGATTAGGAGACTAGCCGGGGAGACCCAGTACTTC.

The V call is TRBV7-9, the J call TRBJ2-3; D gene unclear. Germline lookup yields CDR1 SEHNR and CDR2 FQNEAQ (reference sequence). There are 16 residues in the CDR3. The germline V and J ends were trimmed by 1 base and 6 bases, with 17 bases remaining between them. Written as DNA, the CDR3 is TGTGCCAGCAGCTTAGGGTATCTTCCTAGGATCGATACGCAGTATTTT. Its translation is CASSLGYLPRIDTQYF.

This clonotype occurred a few times. The genes are TRBV5-4 and TRBJ2-6, with D possibly being TRBD2 (5 bases). The CDR3 length is 16 residues. Germline assignment: CDR1 SGHNT and CDR2 YYREEE (reference sequence). V was clipped by 3 bases and J by 0 bases, with 10 bases between them. The chain's CDR3 is CASSWGASSGANVLTF. The CDR3 DNA is TGTGCCAGCAGCTGGGGAGCGAGCTCTGGGGCCAACGTCCTGACTTTC.

This clonotype was observed a handful of times. The chain uses TRBV6-1 and TRBJ1-5; D call uncertain. This CDR3 is 15 amino acids long. CDR1 and CDR2 (germline): MNHNS, SASEGT. V was shortened by 6 bases and J by 5 bases, with 17 bases between the two germline ends. Written as DNA, the CDR3 is TGTGCCAGCAGCCCAAGTCCCCTGTCGGATCAGCCCCAGCATTTT. Residues: CASSPSPLSDQPQHF.

Ten or more counts support this clonotype. The gene calls are TRBV12-3 or TRBV12-4 and TRBJ2-7; D is perhaps TRBD1 or TRBD2 (6 bases each). The germline V and J ends were trimmed by 2 bases and 3 bases, with 11 bases remaining between them. This CDR3 is 14 amino acids long. The CDR3 DNA sequence: TGTGCCAGCAGTTTAAGGGGGGAGGACTACGAGCAGTACTTC. This codes for CASSLRGEDYEQYF.

This chain connects TRBV2 to TRBJ2-3, with TRBD2 matching 13 bases. The CDR3 has 18 amino acids. V lost 5 bases and J lost 3; bases outside the gene matches: 11. The germline gives CDR1 SNHLY, CDR2 FYNNEI. The CDR3 DNA follows: TGTGCCAGCAGTCGGACTAGCGGGGGTCTTCTAGCAACAGATACGCAGTATTTT. Its translation is CASSRTSGGLLATDTQYF.

The chain recombines TRBV10-3 with TRBJ2-7; D gene unclear. The germline CDR1 and CDR2 sequences are ENHRY and SYGVKD. Trimming removed 9 bases from V and 1 base from J, with 28 bases in between. CDR3 length equals 18 residues. The CDR3 loop reads CAIPNRTPITAYSYEQYV. The DNA for the CDR3 is TGTGCCATTCCCAATCGAACTCCAATAACAGCATATTCCTACGAGCAGTACGTC.

This clonotype was seen at least ten times. The J gene is TRBJ1-4, the V gene TRBV12-3 or TRBV12-4; no clear D gene. The CDR3 has 15 residues. Trimming pared 6 bases from V and 5 bases from J, leaving 16 bases between. CDR3 nucleotides: TGTGCCAGCAGCCCCCCGCGCGGATTCAATGAAAAACTGTTTTTT. Translated: CASSPPRGFNEKLFF.

This clonotype has a count of ten or more. V gene TRBV9 combines with J gene TRBJ2-3, with D unclear. Looked up from germline, CDR1 is SGDLS and CDR2 is YYNGEE. This CDR3 spans 13 amino acids. Trimming pared 6 bases from V and 1 base from J, leaving 9 bases between. CDR3 sequence: CASTGPGTDTQYF. CDR3 nucleotides: TGTGCCAGCACCGGCCCCGGCACAGATACGCAGTATTTT.

In this sample, this clonotype turned up a few times. The chain combines TRBV3-1 with TRBJ1-1; D possibly corresponds to TRBD1 (6 bases). V lost 5 bases and J lost 6, with 19 bases in between. CDR1 LGHDT and CDR2 YNNKEL come from the germline V gene (reference sequence). There are 15 residues in the CDR3. This CDR3 reads CASSTTTGGLPEAFF. Here the CDR3 DNA reads TGTGCCAGCAGCACAACCACGGGGGGCCTGCCTGAAGCTTTCTTT.

The gene calls are TRBV5-1 and TRBJ2-7; 8 bases line up with TRBD1. The germline gives CDR1 SGHRS, CDR2 YFSETQ. Trimming at V came to 1 base and at J to 6 bases, leaving 0 bases not matched to a gene. This CDR3 spans 12 amino acids. The CDR3 DNA reads as TGCGCCAGCAGCTTGACAGGGGGCGAGCAGTACTTC. Translating gives CASSLTGGEQYF.

This clonotype was detected many times. The V gene is TRBV7-9, the J gene TRBJ2-7; D unresolved. The V end lost 5 bases, the J end lost 6 bases, and 14 bases lay between the germline ends. Germline V CDR1 and CDR2: SEHNR, FQNEAQ (reference sequence). CDR3 length: 13 residues. Here the CDR3 DNA reads TGTGCCAGCAGCCCCGGATATCTCTCCGAGCAGTACGTC. The encoded protein is CASSPGYLSEQYV.

V is TRBV7-3 and J is TRBJ2-1; D may be TRBD1 or TRBD2 (7 bases each). CDR1 is SGHTA, CDR2 FQGTGA, per germline. V was shortened by 5 bases and J by 7 bases, with 21 bases between the two germline ends. The CDR3 has 16 residues. CDR3: CASSPTSGGGINEQFF. Here the CDR3 DNA reads TGTGCCAGCAGCCCAACTTCAGGGGGGGGCATAAATGAGCAGTTCTTC. Supplemented by reference TRBV7-3 and TRBJ2-1, the full variable domain reads GAGVSQTPSNKVTEKGKYVELRCDPISGHTALYWYRQSLGQGPEFLIYFQGTGAADDSGLPNDRFFAVRPEGSVSTLKIQRTERGDSAVYLCASSPTSGGGINEQFFGPGTRLTVL.

This clonotype turned up a few times. The chain has TRBV6-1 and TRBJ1-2; D not certain. The V and J ends lost 3 bases and 0 bases respectively, with 8 bases between them. CDR3 length equals 14 residues. Germline V CDR1 and CDR2: MNHNS, SASEGT. DNA for the CDR3: TGTGCCAGCAGTGACTGGAATCCTAACTATGGCTACACCTTC. Protein sequence: CASSDWNPNYGYTF.

This clonotype was seen at least ten times. The V call is TRBV28, the J call TRBJ2-1, with a tentative D call TRBD2 (6 bases). V was cut by 3 bases and J by 12 bases, with 18 bases left in between. Germline CDR1 is MDHEN and CDR2 is SYDVKM. This CDR3 has 14 amino acids. In nucleotides, the CDR3 is TGTGCCAGCAGTTTTCAGCGACTAGACTTCGGGCAGTTCTTC. This encodes CASSFQRLDFGQFF. Looking up the rest from reference TRBV28 and TRBJ2-1 gives the full variable domain: DVKVTQSSRYLVKRTGEKVFLECVQDMDHENMFWYRQDPGLGLRLIYFSYDVKMKEKGDIPEGYSVSREKKERFSLILESASTNQTSMYLCASSFQRLDFGQFFGPGTRLTVL.

This chain links TRBV6-1 with TRBJ1-1; D is perhaps TRBD1 (6 bases). Looked up from germline, CDR1 is MNHNS and CDR2 is SASEGT. V dropped 6 bases and J dropped 1 base, with 15 bases sitting between them. The CDR3 sequence is 15 residues long. CDR3 bases: TGTGCCAGCAGACCCCCGGGACATACGAACACTGAAGCTTTCTTT. Residues: CASRPPGHTNTEAFF.

This clonotype was detected many times. J is TRBJ2-7 and V is TRBV7-2; D possibly matches TRBD1 or TRBD2 (5 bases each). Germline CDR1 is SGHTA and CDR2 is FQGNSA. Trimming stripped 1 base from V and 2 bases from J, with 12 bases between. This CDR3 has 15 residues. The CDR3 sequence: CASSLGGSKTYEQYF. CDR3 in DNA: TGTGCCAGCAGCTTAGGGGGGTCGAAGACCTACGAGCAGTACTTC.

Regarding this clonotype: A much larger clone sits a single nucleotide away, making a read error possible. This sequence joins TRBV5-1 and TRBJ2-7, with D hard to call. Germline lookup yields CDR1 SGHRS and CDR2 YFSETQ. This CDR3 spans 12 amino acids. The ends were cut back, 8 bases at V and 2 bases at J, with 11 bases in the middle. The CDR3 is CASRAVAYEQYF. The CDR3 DNA sequence: TGCGCCAGTCGGGCCGTTGCCTACGAGCAGTACTTC. Combining the CDR3 with reference TRBV5-1 and TRBJ2-7 gives the whole variable domain KAGVTQTPRYLIKTRGQQVTLSCSPISGHRSVSWYQQTPGQGLQFLFEYFSETQRNKGNFPGRFSGRQFSNSRSEMNVSTLELGDSALYLCASRAVAYEQYFGPGTRLTVT.

This clonotype turned up a few times. The CDR3 DNA follows: TGTGCCAGCAGCTGGATTAGCGGGGGGGACTCGGGAGGGCTTGAGCAGTTCTTC. Residues: CASSWISGGDSGGLEQFF. V and J are TRBV2 and TRBJ2-1, with 11 bases lining up with TRBD2. This CDR3 has 18 residues. J was trimmed by 9 bases and V by 6 bases; bases with no gene match: 19. Per germline, CDR1 SNHLY and CDR2 FYNNEI. The full variable domain, with the rest looked up from reference TRBV2 and TRBJ2-1, is EPEVTQTPSHQVTQMGQEVILRCVPISNHLYFYWYRQILGQKVEFLVSFYNNEISEKSEIFDDQFSVERPDGSNFTLKIRSTKLEDSAMYFCASSWISGGDSGGLEQFFGPGTRLTVL.

The gene calls are TRBV7-3 and TRBJ2-3; 7 bases map to TRBD2. Trimming cost V 5 bases and J 3 bases; bases outside gene matches: 8. The CDR3 extends over 15 amino acids. Per the germline V gene, CDR1 is SGHTA and CDR2 is FQGTGA. The CDR3 is CASSPGRGSTDTQYF. CDR3 coding DNA: TGTGCCAGCAGCCCAGGGCGGGGGTCAACAGATACGCAGTATTTT.

Of note for this clonotype: A clone one base away is much larger, so this may be a read error. The gene calls are TRBV28 and TRBJ1-1; 9 nucleotides match TRBD1. The CDR3 consists of 13 residues. Germline lookup yields CDR1 MDHEN and CDR2 SYDVKM. V lost 6 bases to trimming and J lost 10 bases; unmatched junction nucleotides: 9. The CDR3 DNA reads TGTGCCAGCAGCTCCCGGGACAGGGAACGAGCTTTCTTT. Protein product: CASSSRDRERAFF. The full variable domain, with the rest looked up from reference TRBV28 and TRBJ1-1, is DVKVTQSSRYLVKRTGEKVFLECVQDMDHENMFWYRQDPGLGLRLIYFSYDVKMKEKGDIPEGYSVSREKKERFSLILESASTNQTSMYLCASSSRDRERAFFGQGTRLTVV.

V gene TRBV9 combines with J gene TRBJ2-3; perhaps TRBD2 as D (7 bases). V lost 4 bases, J lost 2 bases, and 17 bases lay in between. Germline V lookup: CDR1 SGDLS, CDR2 YYNGEE. The CDR3 totals 16 residues. The CDR3 spells CASSLDGGRPTDTQYF. In DNA form, the CDR3 reads TGTGCCAGCAGCCTCGACGGGGGGCGCCCCACAGATACGCAGTATTTT.

The table lists this clonotype with many counts. V and J are TRBV4-2 and TRBJ2-3; either TRBD1 or TRBD2 may supply D (5 bases each). The CDR3 is made up of 16 amino acids. Trimming shortened V by 4 bases and J by 4 bases, and 18 bases separated the two germline ends. Germline CDR1 reads LGHNA; CDR2 reads YNFKEQ. CDR3 nucleotide sequence: TGTGCCAGCAGCCTTTCCGGGACGGCGGCCCCAGATACGCAGTATTTT. It encodes CASSLSGTAAPDTQYF.